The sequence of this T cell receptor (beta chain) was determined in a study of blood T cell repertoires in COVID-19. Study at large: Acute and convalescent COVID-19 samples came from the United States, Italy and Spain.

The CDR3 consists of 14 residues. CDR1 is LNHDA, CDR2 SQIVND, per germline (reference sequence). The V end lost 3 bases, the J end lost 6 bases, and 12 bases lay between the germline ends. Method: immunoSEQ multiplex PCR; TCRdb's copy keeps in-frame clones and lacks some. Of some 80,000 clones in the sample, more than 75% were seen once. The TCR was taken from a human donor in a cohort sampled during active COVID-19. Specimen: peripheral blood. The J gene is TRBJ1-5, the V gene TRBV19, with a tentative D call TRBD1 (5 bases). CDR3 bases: TGTGCCAGTAGTATTGGCAGGGATGGTCAGCCCCAGCATTTT. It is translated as CASSIGRDGQPQHF.